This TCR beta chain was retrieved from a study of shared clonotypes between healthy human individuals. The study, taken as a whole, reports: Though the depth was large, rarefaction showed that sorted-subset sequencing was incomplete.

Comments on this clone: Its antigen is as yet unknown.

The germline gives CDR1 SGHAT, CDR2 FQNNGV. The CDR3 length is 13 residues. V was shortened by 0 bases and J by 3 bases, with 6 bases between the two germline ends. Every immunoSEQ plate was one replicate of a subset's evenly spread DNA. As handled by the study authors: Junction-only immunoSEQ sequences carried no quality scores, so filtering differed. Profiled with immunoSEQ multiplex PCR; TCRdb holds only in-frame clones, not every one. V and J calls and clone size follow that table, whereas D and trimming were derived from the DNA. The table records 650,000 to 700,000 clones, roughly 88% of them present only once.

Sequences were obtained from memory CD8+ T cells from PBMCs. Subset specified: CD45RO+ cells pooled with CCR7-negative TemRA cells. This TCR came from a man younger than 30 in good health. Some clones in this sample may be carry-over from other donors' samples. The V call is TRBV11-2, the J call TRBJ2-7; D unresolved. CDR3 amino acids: CASSLDFGYEQYF. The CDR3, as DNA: TGTGCCAGCAGCTTAGATTTTGGCTACGAGCAGTACTTC.